The next 24 T cell receptor beta chains were all read from a single sample in a study of T cell repertoires in cytomegalovirus infection. TCRdb redid the calling of the reads with MiXCR, one entry per CDR3 protein. The table shows over 250,000 distinct CDR3 sequences, with roughly 24% occurring only once. Sequencing used PBMCs. The origin of the receptors is a human donor in good health (CMV status not recorded). Some clones in this sample may be carry-over from other donors' samples.

The chain is built from TRBV18 and TRBJ2-1; 7 bases line up with TRBD1. With 3 bases clipped from V and 7 bases from J, the junction kept 3 bases outside the gene matches. Germline loops: CDR1 KGHSH, CDR2 LQKENI. The CDR3 runs 13 residues. CDR3 sequence reads: CASSPDRTNEQFF. The CDR3 bases are TGTGCCAGCTCACCGGACAGGACGAATGAGCAGTTCTTC.

The genes are TRBV19 and TRBJ2-5, with D unresolved. The CDR3 is 13 amino acids. The V end was cut by 4 bases, the J end by 2 bases, with 8 bases between. Germline loops: CDR1 LNHDA, CDR2 SQIVND (reference sequence). The CDR3 nucleotides are TGTGCCAGTAGTACGTCTAGTCAAGAGACCCAGTACTTC. This encodes CASSTSSQETQYF.

This clonotype was seen at least ten times. V gene TRBV7-2 combines with J gene TRBJ2-7; D possibly corresponds to TRBD1 (5 bases). This CDR3 spans 15 amino acids. Trimming shortened V by 3 bases and J by 6 bases, and 18 bases separated the two germline ends. Germline CDR1 is SGHTA and CDR2 is FQGNSA. The chain's CDR3 is CASSLTETSVTEQYF. The DNA for the CDR3 is TGTGCCAGCAGCTTGACAGAGACATCTGTCACCGAGCAGTACTTC. Using reference TRBV7-2 and TRBJ2-7 for the parts outside the CDR3, the full variable domain is GAGVSQSPSNKVTEKGKDVELRCDPISGHTALYWYRQSLGQGLEFLIYFQGNSAPDKSGLPSDRFSAERTGGSVSTLTIQRTQQEDSAVYLCASSLTETSVTEQYFGPGTRLTVT.

The chain carries TRBV12-3 or TRBV12-4 and TRBJ1-4, with a possible D match to TRBD1 (5 bases). The CDR3 has 13 residues. Between the trimmed V and J ends, which lost 10 bases and 8 bases, there was a span of 17 bases. CDR3 in amino acids: CATAGLEGEKLFF. The CDR3 DNA is TGTGCCACTGCCGGGCTAGAGGGGGAAAAACTGTTTTTT.

This clonotype was found a few times. The CDR3 DNA follows: TGTGCCAGCAGTTACCACGGACAGGGCTACGAGCAGTACTTC. It codes for CASSYHGQGYEQYF. The V call is TRBV6-5, the J call TRBJ2-7, with 8 bases aligning to TRBD1. The length of the CDR3 is 14 residues. Losses at the gene ends were 2 bases for V and 3 bases for J; bases not matched to a gene: 3. Germline CDR1 reads MNHEY; CDR2 reads SVGAGI.

The CDR3 coding sequence is TGTGCCACCGGAGAACCGGGAGGGCGAGGAGAGACCCAGTACTTC. Its translation is CATGEPGGRGETQYF. V usage is TRBV15 and J usage is TRBJ2-5; 8 nucleotides line up with TRBD2. V shed 8 bases, J shed 4 bases, and the junction held 12 bases outside the gene matches. Germline CDR1 reads LNHNV; CDR2 reads YYDKDF (reference sequence). The CDR3 spans 15 residues.

This sequence joins TRBV6-1 and TRBJ2-3; 7 bases match TRBD2. Germline V gene data show CDR1 as MNHNS and CDR2 as SASEGT. V trimming: 7 bases; J trimming: 1 base; junction bases outside the gene matches: 14. The CDR3 is made up of 17 amino acids. The CDR3 nucleotides are TGTGCCAGCACCAAAGGCACAGCGGGGAGCCGCACAGATACGCAGTATTTT. Protein: CASTKGTAGSRTDTQYF.

The CDR3: CSALSGLGGTDTQYF. The CDR3 coding sequence is TGCAGTGCCCTGAGCGGACTAGGAGGCACAGATACGCAGTATTTT. The V gene is TRBV20-1, the J gene TRBJ2-3; 7 nucleotides match TRBD2. With 6 bases clipped from V and 1 base from J, the junction kept 10 bases outside the gene matches. Per germline, CDR1 DFQATT and CDR2 SNEGSKA (reference sequence). CDR3 length equals 15 residues.

This clonotype was counted only a few times. The V call is TRBV6-2 or TRBV6-3, the J call TRBJ2-7; 11 positions agree with TRBD2. Germline assignment: CDR1 MNHEY and CDR2 SVGEGT. The junction had 9 bases not matched to a gene; V was cut back by 3 bases and J by 5 bases. This CDR3 region has 16 residues. The CDR3, as DNA: TGTGCCAGCAGTTATTTAGCGGGAGGGCCTATCGACGAGCAGTACTTC. Amino acid sequence: CASSYLAGGPIDEQYF.

This clonotype was counted ten times or more. CDR3 residues: CASSGQGDEQFF. DNA for the CDR3: TGTGCCAGCAGCGGACAGGGCGATGAGCAGTTCTTC. The gene calls are TRBV28 and TRBJ2-1; 8 positions match TRBD1. The CDR3 runs to 12 residues. Looked up from germline, CDR1 is MDHEN and CDR2 is SYDVKM. V dropped 6 bases and J dropped 8; count of bases not matched to a gene: 3.

This clonotype was observed at least ten times. This rearrangement joins TRBV7-6 to TRBJ1-1, with D possibly being TRBD1 (6 bases). Germline-derived CDR1 and CDR2 are SGHVS and FNYEAQ. The CDR3 is 13 amino acids. The V end was cut by 1 base, the J end by 9 bases, with 12 bases between. The CDR3 loop reads CASSLGEGGKAFF. DNA of the CDR3: TGTGCCAGCAGCTTAGGGGAAGGGGGTAAAGCTTTCTTT.

The rearrangement uses TRBV4-2 and TRBJ2-2; the D is unclear. The CDR3 sequence is 17 residues long. With 1 base removed from V and 4 bases from J, the gap between germline ends came to 16 bases. Germline V gene data show CDR1 as LGHNA and CDR2 as YNFKEQ. This chain's CDR3 is CASSQAVAAAGTGELFF. In DNA, the CDR3 is TGTGCCAGCAGCCAAGCGGTAGCAGCCGCAGGCACCGGGGAGCTGTTTTTT.

A single count supports this clonotype. This rearrangement joins TRBV5-6 to TRBJ1-4; D unresolved. Trimming shortened V by 4 bases and J by 8 bases, and 18 bases separated the two germline ends. CDR3 length: 15 residues. Germline V gene lookup returns CDR1 SGHDT and CDR2 YYEEEE. The CDR3 bases are TGTGCCAGCAGCAAACCGGGCCTCCACGGAGAAAAACTGTTTTTT. It is translated as CASSKPGLHGEKLFF.

CDR3 nucleotides: TGTGCCAGCAGCACGACTAGCGGTTACACAGATACGCAGTATTTT. Translation: CASSTTSGYTDTQYF. The chain employs TRBV7-9 and TRBJ2-3, with 9 nucleotides matching TRBD2. Germline CDR1 is SEHNR and CDR2 is FQNEAQ (reference sequence). V was clipped by 5 bases and J by 2 bases; unmatched bases: 5. The CDR3 spans 15 residues.

There are a few counts of this clonotype. CDR3 amino acids: CASSFSNQREQYF. CDR3 DNA: TGTGCCAGCAGTTTTTCTAACCAGCGGGAGCAGTACTTC. This rearrangement joins TRBV28 to TRBJ2-7; D might be TRBD2 (5 bases). CDR3 length: 13 amino acids. V lost 3 bases, J lost 7 bases, and 13 bases lay in between. Germline lookup yields CDR1 MDHEN and CDR2 SYDVKM.

The gene calls are TRBV28 and TRBJ2-2; the D gene is possibly TRBD1 (5 bases). Germline CDR1 and CDR2: MDHEN and SYDVKM. Deletions cut 4 bases from V and 0 bases from J, with 18 bases between. This CDR3 comprises 18 residues. The CDR3 DNA follows: TGTGCCAGCAGTTCCATAATCGGACACCTCGCGAACACCGGGGAGCTGTTTTTT. Residues: CASSSIIGHLANTGELFF.

V usage is TRBV19 and J usage is TRBJ1-5; the match to TRBD1 covers 9 bases. The junction had 9 bases not matched to a gene; V was cut back by 5 bases and J by 7 bases. Germline CDR1 and CDR2: LNHDA and SQIVND (reference sequence). The CDR3 runs 15 residues. CDR3 amino acids: CASSGEQGAKQPQHF. DNA of the CDR3: TGTGCCAGTAGTGGAGAACAGGGGGCGAAACAGCCCCAGCATTTT. The full variable domain, completed using reference TRBV19 and TRBJ1-5, is DGGITQSPKYLFRKEGQNVTLSCEQNLNHDAMYWYRQDPGQGLRLIYYSQIVNDFQKGDIAEGYSVSREKKESFPLTVTSAQKNPTAFYLCASSGEQGAKQPQHFGDGTRLSIL.

V is TRBV20-1 and J is TRBJ2-3; 8 bases are shared with TRBD2. Germline V gives CDR1 DFQATT, CDR2 SNEGSKA (reference sequence). The trim removed 5 bases at V and 5 bases at J, leaving 9 bases unmatched. CDR3 size: 14 residues. The CDR3 DNA is TGCAGTGCTCCACGCGGGGGGCCAGGAGATACGCAGTATTTT. Translating it yields CSAPRGGPGDTQYF.

Concerning this clonotype: This sequence may be a read error, since a much larger clone differs from it by one base. The CDR3 DNA sequence: TGTGCCAGCACCAATCAACAGGGTACAGGAAAACTGATTGCCAAAAACATTCAGTACTTC. Translated: CASTNQQGTGKLIAKNIQYF. The chain joins TRBV7-6 to TRBJ2-4; a possible D gene is TRBD1 (6 bases). Trimming shortened V by 7 bases and J by 1 base, and 29 bases separated the two germline ends. From germline, CDR1 is SGHVS and CDR2 FNYEAQ. This CDR3 has 20 residues.

This clonotype has only one observation. The rearrangement uses TRBV28 and TRBJ1-4; 7 nucleotides agree with TRBD1. V shed 3 bases, J shed 8 bases, and the junction held 12 bases outside the gene matches. Germline-derived CDR1 and CDR2 are MDHEN and SYDVKM. This CDR3 has 16 residues. The CDR3 DNA reads as TGTGCCAGCAGTTTGGGGACAGTCGAAAACCGGGAAAAACTGTTTTTT. The encoded protein is CASSLGTVENREKLFF.

This clonotype was seen more than once but under ten times. The chain has TRBV7-2 and TRBJ2-1; TRBD2 matches at 7 bases. Germline V gene sequence: CDR1 SGHTA, CDR2 FQGNSA. The CDR3 consists of 14 residues. With V trimmed by 0 bases and J by 12 bases, 8 bases remained unmatched. The CDR3, as DNA: TGTGCCAGCAGCTTAGCACTGGCGGGAGCGGTGCAGTTCTTC. This gives the protein CASSLALAGAVQFF.

The sample holds a few counts of this clonotype. The chain links TRBV29-1 to TRBJ1-4, with D unresolved. Trimming stripped 3 bases from V and 13 bases from J, with 9 bases between. Germline V gene lookup returns CDR1 SQVTM and CDR2 ANQGSEA. The CDR3 runs to 10 residues. The CDR3: CSVDHGRLFF. The CDR3 DNA sequence: TGCAGCGTTGACCACGGCCGACTGTTTTTT.

V usage is TRBV28 and J usage is TRBJ2-7, with D perhaps matching TRBD1 (6 bases). The V end lost 4 bases, the J end lost 0 bases, and 16 bases lay between the germline ends. CDR3 length: 16 amino acids. CDR1 and CDR2 (germline): MDHEN, SYDVKM. As DNA, the CDR3 is TGTGCCAGCAGTTCCCTAACAGACAGGAGCTCCTACGAGCAGTACTTC. Translating it yields CASSSLTDRSSYEQYF. Using reference TRBV28 and TRBJ2-7 for the parts outside the CDR3, the full variable domain is DVKVTQSSRYLVKRTGEKVFLECVQDMDHENMFWYRQDPGLGLRLIYFSYDVKMKEKGDIPEGYSVSREKKERFSLILESASTNQTSMYLCASSSLTDRSSYEQYFGPGTRLTVT.

This clonotype appeared many times. The chain joins TRBV6-1 to TRBJ2-5; 7 positions agree with TRBD1. CDR3 length: 14 amino acids. V lost 5 bases and J lost 4; bases outside the gene matches: 7. CDR1 is MNHNS, CDR2 SASEGT, per germline. CDR3 DNA: TGTGCCAGCAGTTTAGACAGGGTTCGAGAGACCCAGTACTTC. This translates into CASSLDRVRETQYF.